This T cell receptor beta chain was sequenced for a study of post-analysis software for immune sequencing data. The study's findings and limits: In patients, four to six TRBV segments were more frequent than in controls, with TRBV5-6, TRBV5-1 and TRBV20-1 among them. Significantly decreased normalized Chao1 diversity was recorded for multiple sclerosis patients relative to controls.

With respect to this clonotype: Its cognate antigen is unknown.

Germline CDR1 reads MDHEN; CDR2 reads SYDVKM. This CDR3 region has 16 residues. Trimming removed 4 bases at V and 2 bases at J, with 18 bases between. Unique molecular identifiers had been added to the TCR beta cDNA libraries. Input amounts of 1 to 10 million T cells were used. These gave some 500,000 cDNA molecules, so each molecule approximated one T cell. TCRdb analysed the PCR reads with MiXCR anew, one entry per CDR3 protein. The table records 350,000 to 450,000 distinct CDR3 sequences, more than 30% of them present only once. The chain employs TRBV28 and TRBJ2-7, with D possibly matching TRBD1 (6 bases). The sample comprised blood. This clonotype originated in a girl under 10 years old with multiple sclerosis. The CDR3 nucleotides read TGTGCCAGCAGTTACACCCAGCAGACAGGAACCTACGAGCAGTACTTC. Translating gives CASSYTQQTGTYEQYF.